These 13 T cell receptor beta chains originate from one sample sequenced in a study of human T cells and chemical hapten exposure. Each CDR3 protein is one row after TCRdb ran MiXCR on the RACE reads. The table records around 160,000 distinct CDR3 sequences, about 14% of them present only once. Indicated time point: patch test 1, 2 weeks after DPC sensitization. Treatment described: therapeutic diphenylcyclopropenone sensitization with weekly scalp DPC. Material: whole blood, obtained in connection with sensitization to the hapten diphenylcyclopropenone (DPC). Every receptor here comes from a woman in her thirties with alopecia areata. Some clones in this sample may be carry-over from other donors' samples.

The rearrangement links TRBV12-3 or TRBV12-4 to TRBJ2-2; unclear D gene. The CDR3 loop spans 13 amino acids. V dropped 5 bases and J dropped 5 bases, with 9 bases sitting between them. CDR3 DNA: TGTGCCAGCAGTGTTCACGGGACCGGGGAGCTGTTTTTT. Translating gives CASSVHGTGELFF.

The genes are TRBV20-1 and TRBJ2-7; D may be TRBD2 (5 bases). The CDR3 has 12 amino acids. Germline loops: CDR1 DFQATT, CDR2 SNEGSKA (reference sequence). Trimming took off 4 bases at V and 6 bases at J, with 13 bases between the two ends. The CDR3 region has the DNA TGCAGTGCTACCCAAGGACTGGGCGAGCAGTACTTC. Amino acids: CSATQGLGEQYF.

This clonotype has at least ten counts. The chain joins TRBV13 to TRBJ2-3, with D possibly TRBD2 on 5 matching bases. Germline CDR1 is PRHDT and CDR2 is FYEKMQ (reference sequence). V was pared by 2 bases and J by 2 bases, with 11 bases between. The CDR3 contains 15 residues. This CDR3 is CASSLWRASTDTQYF. The CDR3 nucleotides are TGTGCCAGCAGCTTATGGCGGGCCTCCACAGATACGCAGTATTTT.

This clonotype showed up many times. The chain links TRBV9 to TRBJ1-6; D remains unclear. V lost 0 bases and J 5 bases, leaving 6 bases between the germline ends. The CDR3 runs 14 residues. In germline, CDR1 is SGDLS, CDR2 YYNGEE. The CDR3 coding sequence is TGTGCCAGCAGCGTAGGCAGCGATAATTCACCCCTCCACTTT. The encoded protein is CASSVGSDNSPLHF. Together with reference TRBV9 and TRBJ1-6, the CDR3 gives the full variable domain: DSGVTQTPKHLITATGQRVTLRCSPRSGDLSVYWYQQSLDQGLQFLIQYYNGEERAKGNILERFSAQQFPDLHSELNLSSLELGDSALYFCASSVGSDNSPLHFGNGTRLTVT.

CDR3 amino acids: CASSTPETLYNSPLHF. CDR3 nucleotides: TGTGCCAGCAGTACCCCGGAAACCCTCTATAATTCACCCCTCCACTTT. V gene TRBV6-2 or TRBV6-3 combines with J gene TRBJ1-6; D gene uncertain. This CDR3 spans 16 amino acids. Germline-derived CDR1 and CDR2 are MNHEY and SVGEGT. V lost 5 bases and J 3 bases, leaving 14 bases between the germline ends.

The J gene is TRBJ2-2, the V gene TRBV12-5, with 11 bases identical to TRBD2. The V gene end was trimmed by 6 bases and the J gene end by 1 base; junction bases not matched to a gene: 19. In germline, CDR1 is LGHNT, CDR2 FRNRAP. CDR3 size: 21 residues. DNA for the CDR3: TGTGCTAGTGGGGATGTACTAGCGGGGGCCAACCCAGACAAGAACACCGGGGAGCTGTTTTTT. Protein sequence: CASGDVLAGANPDKNTGELFF.

This clonotype has more than one count but fewer than ten. V is TRBV19 and J is TRBJ2-7; 9 bases are a match to TRBD2. Germline V CDR1 and CDR2: LNHDA, SQIVND (reference sequence). This CDR3 contains 14 residues. After removal of 3 bases from V and 4 bases from J, the junction contained 4 bases not matched to a gene. CDR3 loop: CASSMAGGPYEQYF. The CDR3, as DNA: TGTGCCAGTAGTATGGCGGGAGGGCCATACGAGCAGTACTTC.

This clonotype was counted many times. The genes are TRBV6-2 or TRBV6-3 and TRBJ1-5, with 9 nucleotides matching TRBD1. The J segment lost 4 bases and the V segment lost 2 bases, leaving 9 bases of the junction unmatched. Germline values: CDR1 MNHEY, CDR2 SVGEGT. The CDR3 has 17 amino acids. CDR3 protein: CASSYQGTGIRNQPQHF. CDR3 sequence (DNA): TGTGCCAGCAGTTACCAGGGGACAGGGATAAGGAATCAGCCCCAGCATTTT.

This clonotype was counted only a few times. This chain links TRBV15 with TRBJ1-6; D remains ambiguous. The germline CDR1 and CDR2 sequences are LNHNV and YYDKDF (reference sequence). The CDR3 runs 15 residues. The ends were cut back, 1 base at V and 2 bases at J, with 6 bases in the middle. This CDR3 reads CATSRVGAYNSPLHF. DNA for the CDR3: TGTGCCACCAGCAGAGTCGGCGCCTATAATTCACCCCTCCACTTT.

In its sample, this clonotype was seen many times. This chain uses TRBV20-1 with TRBJ1-5; D is unresolved. Germline loops: CDR1 DFQATT, CDR2 SNEGSKA (reference sequence). Trimming took off 3 bases at V and 2 bases at J, with 8 bases between the two ends. The length of the CDR3 is 13 residues. The CDR3: CSARGQGNQPQHF. The CDR3, as DNA: TGCAGTGCTAGGGGCCAGGGCAATCAGCCCCAGCATTTT.

J is TRBJ2-3 and V is TRBV6-5; D might be TRBD2 (6 bases). This CDR3 is built from 15 residues. Germline V gene data show CDR1 as MNHEY and CDR2 as SVGAGI. V lost 5 bases, J lost 3 bases, and 15 bases lay in between. Here the CDR3 reads CASSHTGVLTDTQYF. The CDR3 DNA reads as TGTGCCAGCAGTCATACGGGGGTTTTGACAGATACGCAGTATTTT.

A few counts support this clonotype. This CDR3 reads CASSLTGGSGSITDTQYF. The CDR3 DNA reads TGTGCCAGCAGCTTAACTGGTGGTAGCGGGAGTATCACAGATACGCAGTATTTT. The chain recombines TRBV7-3 with TRBJ2-3; 9 positions agree with TRBD2. This CDR3 is 18 amino acids long. From germline, CDR1 is SGHTA and CDR2 FQGTGA. V lost 0 bases to trimming and J lost 2 bases; unmatched junction nucleotides: 9.

The chain joins TRBV28 to TRBJ1-5; 10 nucleotides match TRBD1. The J segment lost 7 bases and the V segment lost 5 bases, leaving 5 bases of the junction unmatched. The CDR3 is made up of 14 amino acids. CDR1 is MDHEN, CDR2 SYDVKM, per germline. CDR3 protein: CASSLDRGRQPQHF. The CDR3, as DNA: TGTGCCAGCAGTCTCGACAGGGGGCGACAGCCCCAGCATTTT.